This entry describes one TCR beta chain. Antigen unknown. Sequencing used immunoSEQ multiplex PCR; TCRdb keeps in-frame clones, though not all of them. The sample lists some 740,000 clones, more than 85% occurring once. CD45RO-negative, CCR7-selected cells formed the naive CD8 fraction, which excluded terminally differentiated effector memory CD45RA+ cells. Donors comprised only Caucasian adults living in Nashville, Tennessee. The CDR3 covers 16 residues. CDR1 and CDR2 from the germline V gene are SGDLS and YYNGEE. J was trimmed by 6 bases and V by 0 bases; bases with no gene match: 6. This sample stems from a study of shared clonotypes between healthy human individuals. Study in general: Used for every donor were three CD4 naive, three CD4 memory, two CD8 naive and one CD8 memory plate. Broader study findings: The study found lower generation probabilities in non-shared clonotypes than in those shared by all four donors. Owing to a small donor count, the genetic and exposure-history diversity represented was limited.

The origin of this receptor is a man younger than 45 in good health. V and J are TRBV9 and TRBJ2-1; 10 bases match TRBD2. The specimen was naive CD8+ T cells sorted from blood. The CDR3 spells CASSVGASGSGNEQFF. CDR3 nucleotide sequence: TGTGCCAGCAGCGTAGGCGCTAGCGGGAGTGGCAATGAGCAGTTCTTC. Full variable domain (rest looked up from reference TRBV9 and TRBJ2-1): DSGVTQTPKHLITATGQRVTLRCSPRSGDLSVYWYQQSLDQGLQFLIQYYNGEERAKGNILERFSAQQFPDLHSELNLSSLELGDSALYFCASSVGASGSGNEQFFGPGTRLTVL.